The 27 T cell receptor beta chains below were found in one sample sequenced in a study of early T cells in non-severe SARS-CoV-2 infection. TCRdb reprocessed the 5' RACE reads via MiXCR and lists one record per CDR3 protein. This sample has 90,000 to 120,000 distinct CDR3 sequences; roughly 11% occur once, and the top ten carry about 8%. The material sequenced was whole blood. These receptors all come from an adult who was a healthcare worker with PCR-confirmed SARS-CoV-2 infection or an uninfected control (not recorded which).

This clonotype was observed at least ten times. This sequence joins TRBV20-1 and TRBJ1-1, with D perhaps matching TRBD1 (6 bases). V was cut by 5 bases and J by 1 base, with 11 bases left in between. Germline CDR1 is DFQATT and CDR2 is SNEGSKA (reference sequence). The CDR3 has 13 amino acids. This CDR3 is CSAWTETNTEAFF. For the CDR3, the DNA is TGCAGTGCTTGGACAGAGACGAACACTGAAGCTTTCTTT.

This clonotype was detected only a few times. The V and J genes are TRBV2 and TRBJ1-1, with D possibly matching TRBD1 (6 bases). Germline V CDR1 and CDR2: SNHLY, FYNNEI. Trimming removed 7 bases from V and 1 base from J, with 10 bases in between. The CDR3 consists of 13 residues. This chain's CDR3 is CASTGGGNTEAFF. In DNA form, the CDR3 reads TGTGCCAGCACTGGGGGCGGGAACACTGAAGCTTTCTTT.

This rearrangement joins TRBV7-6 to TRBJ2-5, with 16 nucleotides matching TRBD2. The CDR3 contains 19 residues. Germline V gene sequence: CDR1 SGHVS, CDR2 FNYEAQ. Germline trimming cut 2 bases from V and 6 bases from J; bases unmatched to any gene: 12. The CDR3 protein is CASSLSMGLAGGLGKTQYF. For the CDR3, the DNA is TGTGCCAGCAGCTTATCCATGGGACTAGCGGGAGGGCTCGGGAAGACCCAGTACTTC.

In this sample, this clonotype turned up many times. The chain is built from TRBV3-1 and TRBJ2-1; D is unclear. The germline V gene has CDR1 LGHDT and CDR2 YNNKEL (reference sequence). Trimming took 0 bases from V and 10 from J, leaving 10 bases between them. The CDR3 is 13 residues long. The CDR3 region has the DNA TGTGCCAGCAGCCAAGATTGGGGTAGCGAGCAGTTCTTC. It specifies CASSQDWGSEQFF.

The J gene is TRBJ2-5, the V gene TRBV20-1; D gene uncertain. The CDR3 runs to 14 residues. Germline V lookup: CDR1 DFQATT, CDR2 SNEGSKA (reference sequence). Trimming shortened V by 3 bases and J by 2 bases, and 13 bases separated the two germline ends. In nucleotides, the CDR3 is TGCAGTGCTAGGGTGACGACCCTTCAAGAGACCCAGTACTTC. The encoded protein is CSARVTTLQETQYF.

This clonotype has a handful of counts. The CDR3 nucleotides are TGTGCCAGCGGCCCTTTCTTAATGAGCGGAGGAGAGACCCAGTACTTC. Residues: CASGPFLMSGGETQYF. The chain recombines TRBV28 with TRBJ2-5; TRBD2 is a possible D gene (5 bases). Germline V CDR1 and CDR2: MDHEN, SYDVKM. The CDR3 totals 16 residues. V was cut by 8 bases and J by 4 bases, with 23 bases left in between.

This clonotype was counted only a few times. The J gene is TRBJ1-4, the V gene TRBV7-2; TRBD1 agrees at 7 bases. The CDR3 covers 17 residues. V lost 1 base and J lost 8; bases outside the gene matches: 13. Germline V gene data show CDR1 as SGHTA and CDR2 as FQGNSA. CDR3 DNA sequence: TGTGCCAGCAGCTTAGTTTTGGGTACAGGGGCAGGGGAAAAACTGTTTTTT. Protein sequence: CASSLVLGTGAGEKLFF. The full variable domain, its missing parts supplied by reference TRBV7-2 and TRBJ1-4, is GAGVSQSPSNKVTEKGKDVELRCDPISGHTALYWYRQSLGQGLEFLIYFQGNSAPDKSGLPSDRFSAERTGGSVSTLTIQRTQQEDSAVYLCASSLVLGTGAGEKLFFGSGTQLSVL.

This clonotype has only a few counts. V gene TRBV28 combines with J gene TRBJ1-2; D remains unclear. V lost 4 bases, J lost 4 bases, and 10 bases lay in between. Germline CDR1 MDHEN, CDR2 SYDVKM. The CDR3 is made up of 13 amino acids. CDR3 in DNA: TGTGCCAGCAGTTGGGTAGCCGGCTATGGCTACACCTTC. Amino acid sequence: CASSWVAGYGYTF.

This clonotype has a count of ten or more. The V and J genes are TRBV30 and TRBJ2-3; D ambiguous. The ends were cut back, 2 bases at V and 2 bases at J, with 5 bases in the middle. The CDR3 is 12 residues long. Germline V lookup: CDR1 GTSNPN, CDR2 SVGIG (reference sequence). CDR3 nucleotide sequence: TGTGCCTGGAGTAGGGCCACAGATACGCAGTATTTT. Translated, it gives CAWSRATDTQYF.

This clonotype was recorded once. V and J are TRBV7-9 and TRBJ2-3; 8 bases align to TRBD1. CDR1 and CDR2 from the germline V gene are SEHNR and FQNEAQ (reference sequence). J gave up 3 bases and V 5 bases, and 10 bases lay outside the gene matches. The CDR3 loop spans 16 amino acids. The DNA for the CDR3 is TGTGCCAGCAGCAAGGAAGGACAGGGCGAGACAGATACGCAGTATTTT. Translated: CASSKEGQGETDTQYF. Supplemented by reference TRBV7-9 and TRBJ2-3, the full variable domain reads DTGVSQNPRHKITKRGQNVTFRCDPISEHNRLYWYRQTLGQGPEFLTYFQNEAQLEKSRLLSDRFSAERPKGSFSTLEIQRTEQGDSAMYLCASSKEGQGETDTQYFGPGTRLTVL.

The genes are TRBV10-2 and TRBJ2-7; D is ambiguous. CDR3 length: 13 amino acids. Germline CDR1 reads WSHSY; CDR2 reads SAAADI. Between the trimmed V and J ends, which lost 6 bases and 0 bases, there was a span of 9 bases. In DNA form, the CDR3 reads TGCGCCAGCAGGGACGCCAGCTCCTACGAGCAGTACTTC. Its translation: CASRDASSYEQYF.

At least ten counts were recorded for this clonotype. The CDR3 loop is CASSLSGSHKNIQYF. In DNA, the CDR3 is TGTGCCAGCAGCTTGAGTGGGAGCCACAAAAACATTCAGTACTTC. The chain employs TRBV5-4 and TRBJ2-4; D perhaps matches TRBD2 (5 bases). Trimming took off 1 base at V and 3 bases at J, with 11 bases between the two ends. From germline, CDR1 is SGHNT and CDR2 YYREEE (reference sequence). The CDR3 covers 15 residues.

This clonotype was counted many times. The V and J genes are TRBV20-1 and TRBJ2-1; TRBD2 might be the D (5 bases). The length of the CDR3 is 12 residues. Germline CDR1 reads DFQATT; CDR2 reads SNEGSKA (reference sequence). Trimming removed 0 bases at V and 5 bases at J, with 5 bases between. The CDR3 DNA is TGCAGTGCTAGAGATAGCGACAATGAGCAGTTCTTC. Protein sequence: CSARDSDNEQFF.

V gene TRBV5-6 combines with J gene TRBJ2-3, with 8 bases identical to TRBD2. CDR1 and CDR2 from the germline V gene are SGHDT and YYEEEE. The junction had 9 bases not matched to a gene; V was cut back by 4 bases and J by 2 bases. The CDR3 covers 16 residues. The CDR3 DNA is TGTGCCAGCAGCGTAATAGCGGGAACAGCCACAGATACGCAGTATTTT. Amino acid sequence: CASSVIAGTATDTQYF.

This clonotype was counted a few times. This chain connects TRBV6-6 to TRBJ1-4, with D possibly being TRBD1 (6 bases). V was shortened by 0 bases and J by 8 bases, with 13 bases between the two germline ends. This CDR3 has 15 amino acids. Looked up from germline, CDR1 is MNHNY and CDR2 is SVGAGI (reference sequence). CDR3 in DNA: TGTGCCAGCAGTTACTCGAGCGGGGGGCGGGAAAAACTGTTTTTT. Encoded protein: CASSYSSGGREKLFF.

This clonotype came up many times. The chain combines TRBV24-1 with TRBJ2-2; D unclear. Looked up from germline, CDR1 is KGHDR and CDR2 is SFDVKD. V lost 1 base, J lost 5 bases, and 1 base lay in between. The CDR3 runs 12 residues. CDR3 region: CATSDLTGELFF. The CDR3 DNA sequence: TGTGCCACCAGTGATTTAACCGGGGAGCTGTTTTTT.

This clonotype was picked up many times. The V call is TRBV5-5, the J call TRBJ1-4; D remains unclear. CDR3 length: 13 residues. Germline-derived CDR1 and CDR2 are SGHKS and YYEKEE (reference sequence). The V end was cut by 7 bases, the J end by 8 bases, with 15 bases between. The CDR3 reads CASALSPGEKLFF. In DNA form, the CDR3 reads TGTGCCAGCGCACTCTCACCGGGGGAAAAACTGTTTTTT. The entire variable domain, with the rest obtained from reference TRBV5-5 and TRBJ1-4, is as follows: DAGVTQSPTHLIKTRGQQVTLRCSPISGHKSVSWYQQVLGQGPQFIFQYYEKEERGRGNFPDRFSARQFPNYSSELNVNALLLGDSALYLCASALSPGEKLFFGSGTQLSVL.

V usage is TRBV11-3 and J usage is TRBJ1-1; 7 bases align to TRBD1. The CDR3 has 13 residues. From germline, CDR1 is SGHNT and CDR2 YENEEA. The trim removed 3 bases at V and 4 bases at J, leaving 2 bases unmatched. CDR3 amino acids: CASSFSGGTEAFF. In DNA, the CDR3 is TGTGCCAGCAGCTTCTCAGGGGGCACTGAAGCTTTCTTT.

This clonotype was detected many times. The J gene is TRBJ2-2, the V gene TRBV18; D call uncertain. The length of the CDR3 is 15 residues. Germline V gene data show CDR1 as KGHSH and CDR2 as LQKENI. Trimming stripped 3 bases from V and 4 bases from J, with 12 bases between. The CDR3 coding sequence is TGTGCCAGCTCACCCCTCAAGACCCGCACCGGGGAGCTGTTTTTT. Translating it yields CASSPLKTRTGELFF.

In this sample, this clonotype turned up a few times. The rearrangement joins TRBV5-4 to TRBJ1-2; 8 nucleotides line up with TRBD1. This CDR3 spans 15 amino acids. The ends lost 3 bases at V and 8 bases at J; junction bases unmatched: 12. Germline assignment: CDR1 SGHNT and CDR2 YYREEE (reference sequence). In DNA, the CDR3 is TGTGCCAGCAGCTCTACTGCCCAGGGGGCGGAGGGCTACACCTTC. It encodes CASSSTAQGAEGYTF.

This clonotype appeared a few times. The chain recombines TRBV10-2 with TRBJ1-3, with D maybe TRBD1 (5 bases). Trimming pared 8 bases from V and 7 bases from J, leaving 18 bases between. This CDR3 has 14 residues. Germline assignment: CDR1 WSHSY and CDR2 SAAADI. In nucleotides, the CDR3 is TGCGCCAGCTCCCCGGGACCCAGGGCCAACACCATATATTTT. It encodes CASSPGPRANTIYF.

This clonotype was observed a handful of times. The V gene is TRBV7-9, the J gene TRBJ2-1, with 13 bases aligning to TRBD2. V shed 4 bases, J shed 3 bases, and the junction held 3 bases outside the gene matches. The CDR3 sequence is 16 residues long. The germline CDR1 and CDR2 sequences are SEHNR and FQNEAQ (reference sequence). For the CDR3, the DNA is TGTGCCAGCAGCTCAGGGACTAGCGGGAACTACAATGAGCAGTTCTTC. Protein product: CASSSGTSGNYNEQFF.

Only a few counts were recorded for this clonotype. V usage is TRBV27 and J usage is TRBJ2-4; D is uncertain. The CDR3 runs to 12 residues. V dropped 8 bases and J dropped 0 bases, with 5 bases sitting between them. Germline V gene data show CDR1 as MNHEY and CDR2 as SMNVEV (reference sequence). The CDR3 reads CASGVAKNIQYF. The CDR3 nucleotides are TGTGCCAGCGGAGTAGCCAAAAACATTCAGTACTTC.

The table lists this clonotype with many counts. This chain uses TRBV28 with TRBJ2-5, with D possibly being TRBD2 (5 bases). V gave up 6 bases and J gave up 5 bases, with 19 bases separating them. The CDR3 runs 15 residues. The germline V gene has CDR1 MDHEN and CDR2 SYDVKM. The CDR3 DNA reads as TGTGCCAGCAGAACCGGACTCTCGGTTAGGGAGACCCAGTACTTC. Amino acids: CASRTGLSVRETQYF.

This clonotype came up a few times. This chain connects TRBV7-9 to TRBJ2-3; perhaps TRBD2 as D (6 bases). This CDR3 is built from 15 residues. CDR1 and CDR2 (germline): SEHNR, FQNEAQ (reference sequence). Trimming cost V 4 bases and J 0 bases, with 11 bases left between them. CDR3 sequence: CASSSSAGSTDTQYF. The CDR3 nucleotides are TGTGCCAGCAGCTCTAGCGCGGGAAGCACAGATACGCAGTATTTT.

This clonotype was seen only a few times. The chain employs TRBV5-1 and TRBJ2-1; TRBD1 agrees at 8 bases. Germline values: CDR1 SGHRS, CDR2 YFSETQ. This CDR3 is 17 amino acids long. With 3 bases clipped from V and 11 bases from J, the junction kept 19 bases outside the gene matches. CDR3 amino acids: CASSWSRAGTGRDQQFF. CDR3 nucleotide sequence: TGCGCCAGCAGCTGGAGTCGTGCGGGGACAGGTAGAGACCAGCAGTTCTTC.

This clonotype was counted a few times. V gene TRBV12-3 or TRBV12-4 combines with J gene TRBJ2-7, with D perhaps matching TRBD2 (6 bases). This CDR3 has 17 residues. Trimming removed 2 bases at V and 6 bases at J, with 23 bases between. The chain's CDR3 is CASSLTYSGSLEAEQYF. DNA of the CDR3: TGTGCCAGCAGTTTAACTTATTCCGGGAGTCTAGAGGCCGAGCAGTACTTC.